The 15 T cell receptor beta chains given below trace back to one sample, sequenced in a study of cytomegalovirus exposure and HLA in healthy donors. Use of 60 Vbeta and 13 Jbeta primers characterized the PCR. Profiling relied on immunoSEQ multiplex PCR, and the TCRdb table lists in-frame clones only, not all of them. The table has 200,000 to 250,000 clones, around 77% seen once. The sequenced material came from PBMCs. These receptors were collected from a woman aged 25-40 years in good health and CMV-seronegative.

The rearrangement links TRBV7-2 to TRBJ1-2; D perhaps matches TRBD1 (5 bases). V was cut by 5 bases and J by 3 bases, with 13 bases left in between. CDR1 is SGHTA, CDR2 FQGNSA, per germline. The CDR3 runs to 14 residues. The CDR3 protein is CASSPRQKYYGYTF. For the CDR3, the DNA is TGTGCCAGCAGCCCCCGACAGAAATACTATGGCTACACCTTC.

This rearrangement joins TRBV4-1 to TRBJ2-1; TRBD2 aligns across 9 bases. The CDR3 runs 15 residues. The germline gives CDR1 MGHRA, CDR2 YSYEKL. The V and J ends lost 3 bases and 2 bases, in that order; junction bases with no gene match: 2. DNA for the CDR3: TGCGCCAGCAGCCAGCTAGCGGGAACCTACAATGAGCAGTTCTTC. Its protein product is CASSQLAGTYNEQFF.

The V gene is TRBV5-1, the J gene TRBJ2-3, with 8 bases lining up with TRBD2. Trimming removed 1 base from V and 6 bases from J; junction bases left unmatched: 4. CDR1 is SGHRS and CDR2 is YFSETQ in the germline V gene. CDR3 length: 14 amino acids. CDR3 protein: CASSLISGSDTQYF. CDR3 nucleotide sequence: TGCGCCAGCAGCTTGATCAGCGGGAGTGATACGCAGTATTTT.

The genes are TRBV28 and TRBJ2-3, with 9 bases fitting TRBD2. CDR3 length: 13 residues. V was pared by 10 bases and J by 2 bases, with 4 bases of the junction left unmatched. CDR1 is MDHEN and CDR2 is SYDVKM in the germline V gene. This CDR3 reads CATQRGDTDTQYF. The CDR3 bases are TGTGCCACCCAGCGGGGGGACACAGATACGCAGTATTTT.

The chain joins TRBV6-1 to TRBJ1-5, with 8 bases aligning to TRBD1. V trimming: 4 bases; J trimming: 0 bases; junction bases outside the gene matches: 8. Germline lookup yields CDR1 MNHNS and CDR2 SASEGT. The CDR3 is 17 residues long. CDR3 loop: CASSVGTGFYSNQPQHF. DNA for the CDR3: TGTGCCAGCAGTGTCGGGACAGGATTTTATAGCAATCAGCCCCAGCATTTT.

The CDR3: CASSLVAGLEGKETQYF. The CDR3 DNA sequence: TGTGCCAGCAGCTTAGTGGCTGGACTAGAAGGGAAAGAGACCCAGTACTTC. The V gene is TRBV7-2, the J gene TRBJ2-5; 7 bases are shared with TRBD2. Germline CDR1 and CDR2: SGHTA and FQGNSA. The CDR3 has 17 amino acids. Germline trimming cut 1 base from V and 3 bases from J; bases unmatched to any gene: 11.

The chain uses TRBV7-2 and TRBJ2-5, with D uncertain. Germline CDR1 and CDR2: SGHTA and FQGNSA. V gave up 5 bases and J gave up 1 base, with 8 bases separating them. This CDR3 region has 13 residues. The CDR3 loop reads CASSLPGQETQYF. CDR3 bases: TGTGCCAGCAGCCTACCGGGCCAAGAGACCCAGTACTTC. The whole variable domain, filled in from reference TRBV7-2 and TRBJ2-5, reads GAGVSQSPSNKVTEKGKDVELRCDPISGHTALYWYRQSLGQGLEFLIYFQGNSAPDKSGLPSDRFSAERTGGSVSTLTIQRTQQEDSAVYLCASSLPGQETQYFGPGTRLLVL.

This sequence joins TRBV5-1 and TRBJ2-3; 9 nucleotides agree with TRBD2. CDR3 length: 17 residues. With V trimmed by 2 bases and J by 4 bases, 11 bases remained unmatched. Germline V CDR1 and CDR2: SGHRS, YFSETQ. The CDR3 DNA reads as TGCGCCAGCAGCTTCCTCGCGGAGGCGGGGGGGCCAGATACGCAGTATTTT. Encoded protein: CASSFLAEAGGPDTQYF. The full variable domain, completed using reference TRBV5-1 and TRBJ2-3, is KAGVTQTPRYLIKTRGQQVTLSCSPISGHRSVSWYQQTPGQGLQFLFEYFSETQRNKGNFPGRFSGRQFSNSRSEMNVSTLELGDSALYLCASSFLAEAGGPDTQYFGPGTRLTVL.

This clone showed up just once. The chain recombines TRBV9 with TRBJ2-7; D is unresolved. In germline, CDR1 is SGDLS, CDR2 YYNGEE. V was clipped by 4 bases and J by 1 base, with 9 bases between them. CDR3 size: 13 residues. CDR3 region: CASSPGSSYEQYF. The CDR3 nucleotides are TGTGCCAGCAGCCCTGGCTCTTCCTACGAGCAGTACTTC.

This clone was counted only a few times. This chain connects TRBV30 to TRBJ1-4; D is perhaps TRBD1 (5 bases). Trimming stripped 2 bases from V and 5 bases from J, with 12 bases between. Germline-derived CDR1 and CDR2 are GTSNPN and SVGIG (reference sequence). This CDR3 has 14 amino acids. The CDR3 region is CAWSRGLANEKLFF. CDR3 coding DNA: TGTGCCTGGAGTAGGGGACTCGCAAATGAAAAACTGTTTTTT. The full variable domain, in which reference TRBV30 and TRBJ1-4 provide the parts outside the CDR3, is SQTIHQWPATLVQPVGSPLSLECTVEGTSNPNLYWYRQAAGRGLQLLFYSVGIGQISSEVPQNLSASRPQDRQFILSSKKLLLSDSGFYLCAWSRGLANEKLFFGSGTQLSVL.

A note on this clone: A read error may account for a junction end that differs from germline. The CDR3 sequence: CASSPLGGPLRVF. The CDR3 bases are TGCGCCAGCAGCCCCCTCGGCGGGCCCCTTAGGGTCTTC. The genes are TRBV4-1 and TRBJ2-1; TRBD2 is a possible D gene (5 bases). CDR3 length: 13 amino acids. Germline V gives CDR1 MGHRA, CDR2 YSYEKL.

The gene calls are TRBV9 and TRBJ1-2; 7 bases agree with TRBD1. CDR1 SGDLS and CDR2 YYNGEE come from the germline V gene. The CDR3 runs 15 residues. V lost 3 bases to trimming and J lost 3 bases; unmatched junction nucleotides: 8. The CDR3 DNA follows: TGTGCCAGCAGCGCCTCGACAGGGATCGACTATGGCTACACCTTC. Translated: CASSASTGIDYGYTF.

The chain carries TRBV9 and TRBJ2-1; weak D call: TRBD2 (5 bases). The CDR3 sequence is 18 residues long. CDR1 and CDR2 (germline): SGDLS, YYNGEE. Trimming removed 0 bases at V and 0 bases at J, with 16 bases between. In nucleotides, the CDR3 is TGTGCCAGCAGCGTAGATAGGTGGGAGAGGAGCTCCTACAATGAGCAGTTCTTC. Its protein is CASSVDRWERSSYNEQFF.

This chain joins TRBV21-1 and TRBJ2-7; the DNA was not compared with TRBD2, the D call given in the table. TRBV21-1 has pseudogene status. This CDR3 has 19 residues. The DNA of the CDR3 is TGTGCCCGTATAAAGGAGGGGTCCAGCGGGAGGGCCGCATCCTACGAGCAGTACTTC. It encodes CARIKEGSSGRAASYEQYF.

The rearrangement uses TRBV4-1 and TRBJ2-1; D possibly corresponds to TRBD2 (6 bases). The germline V gene encodes CDR1 MGHRA and CDR2 YSYEKL. Trimming removed 1 base at V and 3 bases at J, with 10 bases between. This CDR3 comprises 15 residues. CDR3 sequence reads: CASSQVAGNYNEQFF. The CDR3 DNA follows: TGCGCCAGCAGCCAAGTGGCGGGGAACTACAATGAGCAGTTCTTC.